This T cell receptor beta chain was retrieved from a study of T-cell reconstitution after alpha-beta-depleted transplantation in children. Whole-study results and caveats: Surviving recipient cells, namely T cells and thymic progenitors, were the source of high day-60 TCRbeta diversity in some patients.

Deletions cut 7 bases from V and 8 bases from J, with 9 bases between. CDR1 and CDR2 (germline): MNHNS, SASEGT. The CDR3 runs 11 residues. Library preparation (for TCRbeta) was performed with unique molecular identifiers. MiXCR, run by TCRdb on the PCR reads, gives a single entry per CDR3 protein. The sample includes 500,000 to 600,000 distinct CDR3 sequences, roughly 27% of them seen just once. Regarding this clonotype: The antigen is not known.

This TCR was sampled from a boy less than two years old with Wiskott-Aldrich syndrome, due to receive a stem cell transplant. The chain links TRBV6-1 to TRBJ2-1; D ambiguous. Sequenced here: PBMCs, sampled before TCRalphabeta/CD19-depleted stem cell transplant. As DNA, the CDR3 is TGTGCCAGCAAGGGCTTGGATGAGCAGTTCTTC. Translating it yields CASKGLDEQFF.